This record covers a single T cell receptor (beta chain). Its antigen is as yet unknown. TCRdb re-analysed the 5' RACE reads in MiXCR, keeping a single row per CDR3 protein. This table holds 300,000 to 400,000 distinct CDR3 sequences, 28% found once. This specimen comes from a study of T-cell memory formation after mild COVID-19. Study-level information: TCR clusters were mostly donor specific.

Trimming took off 8 bases at V and 3 bases at J, with 9 bases between the two ends. The CDR3 sequence is 12 residues long. Germline V CDR1 and CDR2: KGHSH, LQKENI. Study findings and constraints: Clones contracting over day 15 to 85 were CD4/CD8 balanced, with later expanders leaning CD4+. Whether day 37 second-wave clones are SARS-CoV-2-specific was not confirmed.

The rearrangement joins TRBV18 to TRBJ2-3; D gene uncertain. Sequenced: PBMCs or a T cell subset sorted from them (not recorded which). The source of this sequence is an adult woman who had mild COVID-19 (a few samples of this study predate the infection). Cell type and time point are not known. CDR3 bases: TGTGCCAGCGCTCCCTATACAGATACGCAGTATTTT. This encodes CASAPYTDTQYF.